This is a list of T cell receptor beta chains from one sample in a study of blood T cell repertoires in COVID-19. Libraries were prepared by immunoSEQ multiplex PCR; TCRdb keeps only in-frame clonotypes and omits some of them. The sample has some 150,000 clones, nearly 80% seen once. The sample comprised peripheral blood. The source is an elderly man with acute or convalescent COVID-19. Each CDR3 is given with its conserved first and last residue. D genes are given only for firm matches. Expanded clones are given a class, and other clones once, few, many or no size at all.

len	abundance	v_gene	j_gene	d_gene	CDR3nt	CDR3aa
15	NA	TRBV6-5	TRBJ2-2	TRBD2	TGTGCCAGCAGTCTTAGCGGGGGGGTCCCCGGGGAGCTGTTTTTT	CASSLSGGVPGELFF
17	NA	TRBV4-2	TRBJ2-2	NA	TGTGCCAGCAGCCAAGGTTCTACCCCCGCGGGCACCGGGGAGCTGTTTTTT	CASSQGSTPAGTGELFF
11	NA	TRBV7-8	TRBJ2-5	NA	TGTGCCAGCAGCCCCTCGGGGACCCAGTACTTC	CASSPSGTQYF
19	once	TRBV28	TRBJ1-6	TRBD1	TGTGCCAGCATCTGCGACGACAGGGGGATAGGGTCCTATAATTCACCCCTCCACTTT	CASICDDRGIGSYNSPLHF
15	NA	TRBV5-1	TRBJ2-3	NA	TGCGCCAGCAGCTTGGCCGGGTGGAGCACAGATACGCAGTATTTT	CASSLAGWSTDTQYF
11	NA	TRBV19	TRBJ1-2	NA	TGTGCCAGTAGTATGGGGGCTGCCTACACCTTC	CASSMGAAYTF
11	NA	TRBV27	TRBJ2-7	NA	TGTGCTAGCCAGGGATTCCACGAGCAGTACTTC	CASQGFHEQYF
14	NA	TRBV6-4	TRBJ1-1	TRBD1	TGTGCCAGCAGGAACAGGGGAATGAACACTGAAGCTTTCTTT	CASRNRGMNTEAFF
15	NA	TRBV11-2	TRBJ1-4	NA	TGTGCCAGCAGCTCCCAGGGAGGGGCGAGTGAAAAACTGTTTTTT	CASSSQGGASEKLFF
14	once	TRBV6-6	TRBJ2-3	TRBD1	TGTGCCAGCAGTAACCCCGGGACAGGGGAAACGCAGTATTTT	CASSNPGTGETQYF
17	NA	TRBV18	TRBJ2-3	NA	TGTGCCAGCTCACCACGCGCCGGACAGATCTCCACAGATACGCAGTATTTT	CASSPRAGQISTDTQYF
13	NA	TRBV6-5	TRBJ2-5	NA	TGTGCCAGCAAGAGGGGGATCCAAGAGACCCAGTACTTC	CASKRGIQETQYF
14	NA	TRBV7-6	TRBJ1-4	NA	TGTGCCAGCAGCTTCCTCCCTCAGGATGAAAAACTGTTTTTT	CASSFLPQDEKLFF
14	NA	TRBV6-2/TRBV6-3	TRBJ1-3	NA	TGTGCCAGCAGTTACTCGGCCTCTGGAAACACCATATATTTT	CASSYSASGNTIYF
15	few	TRBV9	TRBJ1-2	NA	TGTGCCAGCAGCCCCCGTGATACAGGAAACTATGGCTACACCTTC	CASSPRDTGNYGYTF